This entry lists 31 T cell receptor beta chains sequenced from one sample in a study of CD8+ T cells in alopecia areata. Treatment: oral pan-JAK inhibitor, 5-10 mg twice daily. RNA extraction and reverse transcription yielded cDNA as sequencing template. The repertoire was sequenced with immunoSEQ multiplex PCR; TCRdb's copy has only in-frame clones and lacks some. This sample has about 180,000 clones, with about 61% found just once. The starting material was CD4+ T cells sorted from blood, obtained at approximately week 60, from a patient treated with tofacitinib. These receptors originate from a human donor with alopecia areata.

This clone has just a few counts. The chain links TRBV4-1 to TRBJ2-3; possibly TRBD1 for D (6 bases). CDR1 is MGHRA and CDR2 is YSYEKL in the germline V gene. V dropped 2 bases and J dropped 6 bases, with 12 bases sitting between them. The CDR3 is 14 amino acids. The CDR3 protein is CASSQPTGSDTQYF. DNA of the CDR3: TGCGCCAGCAGCCAACCTACAGGGTCGGATACGCAGTATTTT.

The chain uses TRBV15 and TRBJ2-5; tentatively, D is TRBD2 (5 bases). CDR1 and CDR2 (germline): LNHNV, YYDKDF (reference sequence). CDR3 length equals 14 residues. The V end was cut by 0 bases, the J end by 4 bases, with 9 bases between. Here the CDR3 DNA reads TGTGCCACCAGCAGAGAACCTAGCCGAGAGACCCAGTACTTC. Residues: CATSREPSRETQYF.

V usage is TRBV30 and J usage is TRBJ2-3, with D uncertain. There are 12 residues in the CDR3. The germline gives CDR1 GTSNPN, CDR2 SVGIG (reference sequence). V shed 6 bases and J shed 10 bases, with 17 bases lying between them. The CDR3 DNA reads TGTGCCTGCGTCCGGCAAATTCAACCGCAGTATTTT. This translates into CACVRQIQPQYF.

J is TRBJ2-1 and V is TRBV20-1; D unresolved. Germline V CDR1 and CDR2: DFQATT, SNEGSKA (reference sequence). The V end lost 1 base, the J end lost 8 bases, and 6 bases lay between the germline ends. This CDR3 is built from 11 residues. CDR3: CSARVYDEQFF. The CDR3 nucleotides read TGCAGTGCTAGAGTATATGATGAGCAGTTCTTC.

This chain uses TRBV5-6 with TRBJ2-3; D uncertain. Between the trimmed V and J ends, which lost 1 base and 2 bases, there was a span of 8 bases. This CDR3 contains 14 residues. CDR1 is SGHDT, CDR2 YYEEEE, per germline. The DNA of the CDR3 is TGTGCCAGCAGCTTGACCGGATCCACAGATACGCAGTATTTT. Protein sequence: CASSLTGSTDTQYF.

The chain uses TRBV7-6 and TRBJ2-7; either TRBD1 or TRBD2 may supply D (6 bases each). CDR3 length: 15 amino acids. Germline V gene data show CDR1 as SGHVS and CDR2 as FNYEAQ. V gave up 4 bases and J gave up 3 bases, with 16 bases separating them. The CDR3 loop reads CASSSSPGGSYEQYF. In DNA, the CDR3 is TGTGCCAGCAGCTCCTCACCCGGGGGCAGCTACGAGCAGTACTTC.

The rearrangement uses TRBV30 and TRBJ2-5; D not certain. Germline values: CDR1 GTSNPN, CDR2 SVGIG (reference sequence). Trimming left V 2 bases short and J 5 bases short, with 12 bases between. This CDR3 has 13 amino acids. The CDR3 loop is CAWSRASVETQYF. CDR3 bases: TGTGCCTGGAGTAGGGCCTCTGTGGAGACCCAGTACTTC.

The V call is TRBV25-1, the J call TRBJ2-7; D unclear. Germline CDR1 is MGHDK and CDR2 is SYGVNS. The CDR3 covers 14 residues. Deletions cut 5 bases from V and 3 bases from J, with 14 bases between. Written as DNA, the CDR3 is TGTGCCAGCAGTTCCCGGACGGACCTCTACGAGCAGTACTTC. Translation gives CASSSRTDLYEQYF.

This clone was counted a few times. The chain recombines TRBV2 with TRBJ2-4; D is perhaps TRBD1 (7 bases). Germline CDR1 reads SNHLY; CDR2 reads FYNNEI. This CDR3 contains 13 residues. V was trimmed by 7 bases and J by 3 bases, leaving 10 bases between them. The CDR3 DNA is TGTGCCAGCAATCAGGGGGGCAAAAACATTCAGTACTTC. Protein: CASNQGGKNIQYF.

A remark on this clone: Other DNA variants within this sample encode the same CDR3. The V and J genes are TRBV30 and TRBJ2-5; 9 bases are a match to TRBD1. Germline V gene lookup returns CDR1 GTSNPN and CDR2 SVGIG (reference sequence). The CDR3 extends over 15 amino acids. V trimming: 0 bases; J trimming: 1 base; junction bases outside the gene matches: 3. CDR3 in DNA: TGTGCCTGGAGTGTCGGGACAGGGCTCCAAGAGACCCAGTACTTC. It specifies CAWSVGTGLQETQYF.

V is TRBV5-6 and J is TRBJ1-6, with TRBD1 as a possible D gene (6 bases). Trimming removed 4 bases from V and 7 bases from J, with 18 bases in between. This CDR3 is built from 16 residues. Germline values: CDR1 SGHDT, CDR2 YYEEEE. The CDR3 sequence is CASSVGAQGMNSPLHF. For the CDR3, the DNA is TGTGCCAGCAGCGTTGGGGCCCAGGGGATGAATTCACCCCTCCACTTT.

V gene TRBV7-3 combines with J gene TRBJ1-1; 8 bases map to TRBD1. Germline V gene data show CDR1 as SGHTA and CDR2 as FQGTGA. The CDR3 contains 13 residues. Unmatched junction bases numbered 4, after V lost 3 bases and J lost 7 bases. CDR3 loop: CASSLVGQGEAFF. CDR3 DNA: TGTGCCAGCAGCTTGGTAGGACAGGGTGAAGCTTTCTTT.

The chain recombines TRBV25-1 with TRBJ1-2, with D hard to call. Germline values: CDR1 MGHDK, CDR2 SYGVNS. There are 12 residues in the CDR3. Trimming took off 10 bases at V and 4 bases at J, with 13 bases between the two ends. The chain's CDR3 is CATGPGTYGYTF. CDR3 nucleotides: TGTGCCACCGGCCCAGGAACCTATGGCTACACCTTC.

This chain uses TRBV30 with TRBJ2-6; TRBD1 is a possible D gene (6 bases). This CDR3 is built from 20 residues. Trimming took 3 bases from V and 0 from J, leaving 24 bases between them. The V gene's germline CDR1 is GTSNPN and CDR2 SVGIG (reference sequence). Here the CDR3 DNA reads TGTGCCTGGAGAGTAATTCGGAGGACAGCGATACACTCTGGGGCCAACGTCCTGACTTTC. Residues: CAWRVIRRTAIHSGANVLTF.

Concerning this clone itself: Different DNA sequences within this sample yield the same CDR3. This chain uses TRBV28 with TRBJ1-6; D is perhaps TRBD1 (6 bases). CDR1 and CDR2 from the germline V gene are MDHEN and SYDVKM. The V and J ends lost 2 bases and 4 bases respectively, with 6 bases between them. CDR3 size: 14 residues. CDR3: CASSLQGYNSPLHF. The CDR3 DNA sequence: TGTGCCAGCAGTTTACAGGGGTATAATTCACCCCTCCACTTT.

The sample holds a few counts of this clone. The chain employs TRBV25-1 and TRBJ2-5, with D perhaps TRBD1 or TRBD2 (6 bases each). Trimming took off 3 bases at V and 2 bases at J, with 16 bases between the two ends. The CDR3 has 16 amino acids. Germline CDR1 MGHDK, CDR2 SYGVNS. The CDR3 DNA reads TGTGCCAGCAGTGATACGGGGCGAGGGGGGCAAGAGACCCAGTACTTC. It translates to CASSDTGRGGQETQYF.

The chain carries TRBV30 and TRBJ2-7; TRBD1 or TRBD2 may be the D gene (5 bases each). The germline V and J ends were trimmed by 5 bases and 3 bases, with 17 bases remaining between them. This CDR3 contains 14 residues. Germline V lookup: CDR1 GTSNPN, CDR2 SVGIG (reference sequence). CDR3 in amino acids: CAWSWGRRSYEQYF. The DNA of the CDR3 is TGTGCCTGGTCCTGGGGACGGAGAAGCTACGAGCAGTACTTC.

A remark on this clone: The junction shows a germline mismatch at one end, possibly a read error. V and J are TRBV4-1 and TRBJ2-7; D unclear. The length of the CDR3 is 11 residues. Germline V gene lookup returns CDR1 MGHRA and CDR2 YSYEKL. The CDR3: CASSQDVKLFF. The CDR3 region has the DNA TGCGCCAGCAGCCAAGATGTAAAACTTTTCTTC.

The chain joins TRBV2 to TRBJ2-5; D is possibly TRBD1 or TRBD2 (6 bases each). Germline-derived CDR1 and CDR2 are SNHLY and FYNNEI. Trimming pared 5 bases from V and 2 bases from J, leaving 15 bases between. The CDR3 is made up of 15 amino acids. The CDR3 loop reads CASSPQGGPQETQYF. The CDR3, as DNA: TGTGCCAGCAGTCCACAGGGAGGCCCACAAGAGACCCAGTACTTC.

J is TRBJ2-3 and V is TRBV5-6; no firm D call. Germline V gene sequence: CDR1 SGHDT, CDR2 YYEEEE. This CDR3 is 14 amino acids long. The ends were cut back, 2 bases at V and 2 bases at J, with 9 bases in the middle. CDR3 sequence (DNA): TGTGCCAGCAGCTTCCGGGCCTTCACAGATACGCAGTATTTT. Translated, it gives CASSFRAFTDTQYF.

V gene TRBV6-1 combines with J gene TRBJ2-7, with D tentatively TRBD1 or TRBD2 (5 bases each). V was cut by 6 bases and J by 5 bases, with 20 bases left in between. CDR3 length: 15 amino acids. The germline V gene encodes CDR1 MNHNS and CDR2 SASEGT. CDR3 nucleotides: TGTGCCAGCAGGATCTACCGGGACCCACCCCACGAGCAGTACTTC. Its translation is CASRIYRDPPHEQYF.

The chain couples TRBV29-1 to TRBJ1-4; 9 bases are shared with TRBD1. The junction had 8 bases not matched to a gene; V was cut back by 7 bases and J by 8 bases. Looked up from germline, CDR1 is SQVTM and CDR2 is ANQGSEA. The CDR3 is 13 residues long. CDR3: CSAGGTGQEKLFF. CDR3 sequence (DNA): TGCAGCGCTGGTGGGACAGGGCAAGAAAAACTGTTTTTT. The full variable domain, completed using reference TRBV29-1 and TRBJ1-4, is SAVISQKPSRDICQRGTSLTIQCQVDSQVTMMFWYRQQPGQSLTLIATANQGSEATYESGFVIDKFPISRPNLTFSTLTVSNMSPEDSSIYLCSAGGTGQEKLFFGSGTQLSVL.

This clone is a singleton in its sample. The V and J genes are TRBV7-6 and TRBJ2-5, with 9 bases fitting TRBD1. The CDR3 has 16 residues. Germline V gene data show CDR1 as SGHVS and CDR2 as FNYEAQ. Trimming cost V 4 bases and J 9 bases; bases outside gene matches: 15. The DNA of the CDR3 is TGTGCCAGCAGCTCCCTCCTCACAGGGGGCGGCGAAGCCCAGTACTTC. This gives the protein CASSSLLTGGGEAQYF.

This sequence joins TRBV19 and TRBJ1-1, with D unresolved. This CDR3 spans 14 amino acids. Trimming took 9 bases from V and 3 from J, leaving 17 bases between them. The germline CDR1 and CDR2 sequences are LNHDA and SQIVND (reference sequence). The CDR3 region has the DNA TGTGCCAGCCAAGGCTGGGGTGGGGACACTGAAGCTTTCTTT. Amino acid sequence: CASQGWGGDTEAFF. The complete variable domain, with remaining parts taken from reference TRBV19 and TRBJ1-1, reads DGGITQSPKYLFRKEGQNVTLSCEQNLNHDAMYWYRQDPGQGLRLIYYSQIVNDFQKGDIAEGYSVSREKKESFPLTVTSAQKNPTAFYLCASQGWGGDTEAFFGQGTRLTVV.

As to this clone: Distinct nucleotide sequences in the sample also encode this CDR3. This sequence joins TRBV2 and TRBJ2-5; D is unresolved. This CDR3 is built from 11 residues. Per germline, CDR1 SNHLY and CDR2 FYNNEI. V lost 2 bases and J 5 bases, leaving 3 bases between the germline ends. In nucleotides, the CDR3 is TGTGCCAGCAGTGAAAGGGAGACCCAGTACTTC. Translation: CASSERETQYF.

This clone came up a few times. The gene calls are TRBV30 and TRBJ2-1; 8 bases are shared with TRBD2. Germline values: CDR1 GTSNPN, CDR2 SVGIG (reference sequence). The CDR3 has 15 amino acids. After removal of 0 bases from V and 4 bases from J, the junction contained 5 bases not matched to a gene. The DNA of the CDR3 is TGTGCCTGGAGTGTACTAGGGACTAGATACAATGAGCAGTTCTTC. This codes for CAWSVLGTRYNEQFF.

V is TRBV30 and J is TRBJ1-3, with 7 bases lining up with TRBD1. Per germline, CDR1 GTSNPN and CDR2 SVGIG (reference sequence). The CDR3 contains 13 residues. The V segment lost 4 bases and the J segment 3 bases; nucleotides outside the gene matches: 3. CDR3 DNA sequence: TGTGCCTGGACAGGGGGACTTGGAAACACCATATATTTT. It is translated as CAWTGGLGNTIYF.

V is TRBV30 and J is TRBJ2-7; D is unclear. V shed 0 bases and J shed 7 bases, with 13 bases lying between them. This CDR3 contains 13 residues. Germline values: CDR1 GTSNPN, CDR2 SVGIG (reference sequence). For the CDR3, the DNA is TGTGCCTGGAGTGTACTGACTTTTCGGGAGCAGTACTTC. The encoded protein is CAWSVLTFREQYF.

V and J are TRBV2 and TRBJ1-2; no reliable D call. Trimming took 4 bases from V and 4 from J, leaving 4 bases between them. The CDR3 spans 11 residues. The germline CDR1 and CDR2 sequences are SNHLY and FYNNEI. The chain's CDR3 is CASSVVYGYTF. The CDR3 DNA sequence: TGTGCCAGCAGTGTGGTCTATGGCTACACCTTC.

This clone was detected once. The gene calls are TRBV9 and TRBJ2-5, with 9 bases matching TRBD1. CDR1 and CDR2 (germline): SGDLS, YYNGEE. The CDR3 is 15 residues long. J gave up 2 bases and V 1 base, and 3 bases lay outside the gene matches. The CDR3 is CASSVRGQGQETQYF. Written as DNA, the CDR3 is TGTGCCAGCAGCGTACGGGGACAGGGACAAGAGACCCAGTACTTC.

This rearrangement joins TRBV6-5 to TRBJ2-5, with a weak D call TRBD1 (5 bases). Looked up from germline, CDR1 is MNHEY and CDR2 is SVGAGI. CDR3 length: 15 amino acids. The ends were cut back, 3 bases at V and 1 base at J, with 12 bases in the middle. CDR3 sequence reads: CASSYYKGAQETQYF. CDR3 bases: TGTGCCAGCAGTTATTATAAAGGGGCCCAAGAGACCCAGTACTTC.